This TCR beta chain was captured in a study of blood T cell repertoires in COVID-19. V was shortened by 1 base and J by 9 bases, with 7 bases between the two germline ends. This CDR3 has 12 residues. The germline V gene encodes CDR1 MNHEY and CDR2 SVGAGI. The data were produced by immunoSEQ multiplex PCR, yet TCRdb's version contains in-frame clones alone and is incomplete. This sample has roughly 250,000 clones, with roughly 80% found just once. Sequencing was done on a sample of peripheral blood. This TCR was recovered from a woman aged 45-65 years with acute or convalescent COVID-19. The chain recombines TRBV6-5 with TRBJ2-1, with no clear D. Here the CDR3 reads CASSYLFGEQFF. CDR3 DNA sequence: TGTGCCAGCAGTTACTTATTCGGTGAGCAGTTCTTC.